These 10 T cell receptor beta chains share one sample of origin, sequenced in a study of blood T cell repertoires in COVID-19. Data came from immunoSEQ multiplex PCR; TCRdb stores just in-frame clones and leaves some out. This table holds roughly 300,000 clones, under 95% found once. The sequencing input was PBMCs or T cells enriched from blood (not recorded which). These receptors were obtained from a woman in her twenties or thirties who had recovered from COVID-19.

This sequence joins TRBV24-1 and TRBJ2-2; TRBD1 agrees at 7 bases. Trimming took 0 bases from V and 0 from J; bases not matched to a gene: 3. CDR3 length: 17 residues. Germline V CDR1 and CDR2: KGHDR, SFDVKD. The CDR3 is CATSDLNRGPNTGELFF. The DNA for the CDR3 is TGTGCCACCAGTGATTTGAACAGGGGTCCGAACACCGGGGAGCTGTTTTTT.

Only a few counts were recorded for this clone. This rearrangement joins TRBV5-6 to TRBJ2-5; a weak D match, TRBD1 (6 bases). V lost 4 bases to trimming and J lost 4 bases, with 17 bases between them. Germline V gene sequence: CDR1 SGHDT, CDR2 YYEEEE. The CDR3 contains 15 residues. DNA for the CDR3: TGTGCCAGCAGCGCGCCAACAGGGAGTGGAGAGACCCAGTACTTC. Translated: CASSAPTGSGETQYF. Full variable domain (missing parts from reference TRBV5-6 and TRBJ2-5): DAGVTQSPTHLIKTRGQQVTLRCSPKSGHDTVSWYQQALGQGPQFIFQYYEEEERQRGNFPDRFSGHQFPNYSSELNVNALLLGDSALYLCASSAPTGSGETQYFGPGTRLLVL.

This clone was picked up a small number of times. The V call is TRBV19, the J call TRBJ1-3; D unresolved. CDR1 and CDR2 (germline): LNHDA, SQIVND (reference sequence). The V end was cut by 7 bases, the J end by 0 bases, with 4 bases between. The CDR3 runs to 12 residues. The CDR3 nucleotides are TGTGCCAGTACCGGCTCTGGAAACACCATATATTTT. Its protein is CASTGSGNTIYF.

The J gene is TRBJ2-7, the V gene TRBV27, with 7 bases lining up with TRBD1. This CDR3 contains 13 residues. V was pared by 3 bases and J by 4 bases, with 3 bases of the junction left unmatched. The germline V gene has CDR1 MNHEY and CDR2 SMNVEV (reference sequence). The CDR3 loop is CASSLTGSYEQYF. The CDR3 DNA reads TGTGCCAGCAGTTTGACAGGGTCTTACGAGCAGTACTTC.

The chain uses TRBV5-1 and TRBJ1-4; no clear D gene. The CDR3 is 14 amino acids. Trimming removed 0 bases at V and 1 base at J, with 4 bases between. From germline, CDR1 is SGHRS and CDR2 YFSETQ. In DNA, the CDR3 is TGCGCCAGCAGCTTGGGGCAAACTAATGAAAAACTGTTTTTT. Translated: CASSLGQTNEKLFF.

This chain joins TRBV6-1 and TRBJ1-3; unclear D gene. Germline CDR1 is MNHNS and CDR2 is SASEGT. The CDR3 consists of 14 residues. Between the trimmed V and J ends, which lost 3 bases and 0 bases, there was a span of 6 bases. In DNA, the CDR3 is TGTGCCAGCAGTGATGCGGTCTCTGGAAACACCATATATTTT. Translated: CASSDAVSGNTIYF.

This chain links TRBV2 with TRBJ1-2; possible D gene TRBD1, 6 bases. CDR1 is SNHLY and CDR2 is FYNNEI in the germline V gene. V dropped 6 bases and J dropped 8 bases, with 22 bases sitting between them. The CDR3 spans 15 residues. The CDR3 spells CASSYITTGWGGYTF. The CDR3 DNA follows: TGTGCCAGCAGCTACATTACGACAGGCTGGGGAGGCTACACCTTC.

This clone came up a few times. This rearrangement joins TRBV28 to TRBJ1-1; TRBD1 agrees at 7 bases. V lost 6 bases and J lost 1; bases outside the gene matches: 8. The CDR3 consists of 15 residues. Germline V gene sequence: CDR1 MDHEN, CDR2 SYDVKM. CDR3: CASRRGPTRNTEAFF. The CDR3 coding sequence is TGTGCCAGCAGAAGGGGGCCGACGAGGAACACTGAAGCTTTCTTT.

The rearrangement joins TRBV9 to TRBJ2-1, with 7 bases that match TRBD2. The trim removed 3 bases at V and 0 bases at J, leaving 0 bases unmatched. The CDR3 spans 14 residues. The germline gives CDR1 SGDLS, CDR2 YYNGEE. For the CDR3, the DNA is TGTGCCAGCAGCGGCGGGAGCTCCTACAATGAGCAGTTCTTC. It codes for CASSGGSSYNEQFF.

This clone was counted a single time. This chain uses TRBV18 with TRBJ1-1, with D unclear. V gave up 3 bases and J gave up 0 bases, with 8 bases separating them. This CDR3 region has 14 residues. Germline CDR1 and CDR2: KGHSH and LQKENI. The CDR3 is CASSPTVLNTEAFF. In DNA form, the CDR3 reads TGTGCCAGCTCACCTACGGTCCTGAACACTGAAGCTTTCTTT.